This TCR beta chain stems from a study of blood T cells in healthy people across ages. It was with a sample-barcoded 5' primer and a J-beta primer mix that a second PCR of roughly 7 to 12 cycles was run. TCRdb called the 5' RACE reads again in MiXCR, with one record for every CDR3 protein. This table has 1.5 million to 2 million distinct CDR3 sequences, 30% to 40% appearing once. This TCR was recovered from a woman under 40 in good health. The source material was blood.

Here the CDR3 reads CASSFYREKNTEAFF. The CDR3 coding sequence is TGTGCCAGCAGCTTCTACAGGGAAAAGAACACTGAAGCTTTCTTT. V is TRBV7-3 and J is TRBJ1-1, with a possible D match to TRBD1 (6 bases). The V gene's germline CDR1 is SGHTA and CDR2 FQGTGA. CDR3 length equals 15 residues. Trimming removed 3 bases from V and 1 base from J, with 12 bases in between.